This T cell receptor (beta chain) is drawn from a study of OX40 agonist ivuxolimab in advanced cancers. For the study at large: An agonistic human IgG2 monoclonal antibody against OX40 (CD134) was given. Cancers in dose escalation were hepatocellular, melanoma, renal cell and head and neck. General observations from the study: Among the nonresponders, some also had low normalized T-cell clonal expansion.

Assay: immunoSEQ multiplex PCR; the TCRdb copy retains only in-frame clones and omits some. This table holds fewer than 100,000 clones, roughly 87% found once. Comments on this clone: Its specificity is not known.

CDR3 length: 15 residues. CDR1 SGHRS and CDR2 YFSETQ come from the germline V gene. V lost 1 base, J lost 2 bases, and 12 bases lay in between. The source was CD4+ or CD8+ T cells sorted from blood, collected in a trial of the OX40 agonist ivuxolimab. The V call is TRBV5-1, the J call TRBJ2-5; perhaps TRBD2 as D (5 bases). The TCR was taken from an adult with an advanced solid tumor such as melanoma, head and neck, liver or kidney cancer. CDR3 nucleotides: TGCGCCAGCAGCTTGAATACAGCGGATCAAGAGACCCAGTACTTC. Amino acid sequence: CASSLNTADQETQYF.